This T cell receptor (beta chain) derives from a study of OX40 agonist ivuxolimab in advanced cancers. The assay was immunoSEQ multiplex PCR, and TCRdb's table has in-frame clones only and misses some. The table has fewer than 70,000 clones, more than 75% seen once. This CDR3 contains 13 residues. Per germline, CDR1 LNHDA and CDR2 SQIVND (reference sequence). The gene calls are TRBV19 and TRBJ2-5; D remains unclear. The end of the DNA aligns better with TRBJ2-7, so the J call may be wrong. This sample comprised CD4+ or CD8+ T cells sorted from blood, obtained in a trial of the OX40 agonist ivuxolimab. This TCR derives from an adult with an advanced solid tumor such as melanoma, head and neck, liver or kidney cancer. CDR3 DNA sequence: TGTGCCAGTAGTATTGACCTCAGTGGCGAGCAGTACTTC. As protein: CASSIDLSGEQYF.